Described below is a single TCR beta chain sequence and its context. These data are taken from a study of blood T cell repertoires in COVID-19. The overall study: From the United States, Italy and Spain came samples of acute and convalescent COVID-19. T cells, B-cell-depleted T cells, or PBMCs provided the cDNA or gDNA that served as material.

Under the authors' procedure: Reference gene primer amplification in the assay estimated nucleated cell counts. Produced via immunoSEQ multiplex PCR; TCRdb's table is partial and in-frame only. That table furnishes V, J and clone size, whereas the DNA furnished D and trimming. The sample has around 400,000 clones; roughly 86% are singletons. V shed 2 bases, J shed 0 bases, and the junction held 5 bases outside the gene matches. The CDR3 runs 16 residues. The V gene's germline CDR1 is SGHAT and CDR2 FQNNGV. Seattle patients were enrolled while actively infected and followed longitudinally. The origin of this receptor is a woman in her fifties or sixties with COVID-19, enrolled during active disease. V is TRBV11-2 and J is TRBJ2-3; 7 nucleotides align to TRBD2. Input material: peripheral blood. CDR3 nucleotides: TGTGCCAGCAGCTTATACGCGGGGGTTAGCACAGATACGCAGTATTTT. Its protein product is CASSLYAGVSTDTQYF.